These 14 T cell receptor beta chains originate from one sample sequenced in a study of cytomegalovirus exposure and HLA in healthy donors. Primers included in the PCR were 60 Vbeta and 13 Jbeta primers. Produced via immunoSEQ multiplex PCR; TCRdb's table is partial and in-frame only. Altogether some 110,000 clones are present, 75% to 90% being singletons, with the ten largest covering 6.9%. The sample comprised PBMCs. These receptors were taken from a man under 40 in good health and CMV-seropositive.

This clone appeared once. The V gene is TRBV28, the J gene TRBJ1-2; D perhaps matches TRBD1 (6 bases). This CDR3 comprises 13 residues. Germline V gene data show CDR1 as MDHEN and CDR2 as SYDVKM. Between the trimmed V and J ends, which lost 3 bases and 5 bases, there was a span of 10 bases. The CDR3 bases are TGTGCCAGCAGTTTGGGAGGGGGTTATGGCTACACCTTC. Protein product: CASSLGGGYGYTF.

The chain has TRBV10-1 and TRBJ2-1; 7 nucleotides agree with TRBD2. The CDR3 consists of 15 residues. In germline, CDR1 is WNHNN, CDR2 SYGVQD (reference sequence). The V and J ends lost 0 bases and 8 bases, in that order; junction bases with no gene match: 7. For the CDR3, the DNA is TGCGCCAGCAGTGAGTCGAGGGACTATATCGATGAGCAGTTCTTC. It yields the protein CASSESRDYIDEQFF.

This clone was counted only a few times. The rearrangement links TRBV27 to TRBJ1-6; D is perhaps TRBD1 (6 bases). The germline V gene has CDR1 MNHEY and CDR2 SMNVEV (reference sequence). CDR3 length: 14 amino acids. The V gene lost 3 bases and the J gene lost 8 bases, with 11 bases spanning the gap. The CDR3 sequence is CASSFLAGDSPLHF. CDR3 sequence (DNA): TGTGCCAGCAGTTTTCTGGCAGGGGATTCACCCCTCCACTTT.

The chain uses TRBV18 and TRBJ1-5; 7 bases agree with TRBD1. J gave up 4 bases and V 4 bases, and 4 bases lay outside the gene matches. CDR1 KGHSH and CDR2 LQKENI come from the germline V gene. The CDR3 contains 14 residues. The CDR3 sequence: CASSLQGGNQPQHF. CDR3 coding DNA: TGTGCCAGCTCACTTCAGGGGGGTAATCAGCCCCAGCATTTT.

The gene calls are TRBV20-1 and TRBJ2-1, with D uncertain. The CDR3 spans 11 residues. With 4 bases removed from V and 10 bases from J, the gap between germline ends came to 11 bases. Germline CDR1 and CDR2: DFQATT and SNEGSKA (reference sequence). In nucleotides, the CDR3 is TGCAGTGCTACCCGAGCCCGGGAGCAGTTCTTC. It encodes CSATRAREQFF.

This clone was counted between two and nine times. The chain combines TRBV4-3 with TRBJ2-4, with a weak D call TRBD2 (5 bases). The CDR3 covers 13 residues. Germline assignment: CDR1 LGHNA and CDR2 YSLEER. The V gene lost 4 bases and the J gene lost 8 bases, with 12 bases spanning the gap. CDR3 amino acids: CASSPTPGYIQYF. DNA for the CDR3: TGCGCCAGCAGCCCTACGCCGGGGTACATTCAGTACTTC.

This chain joins TRBV5-1 and TRBJ2-5; the match to TRBD1 covers 8 bases. The germline CDR1 and CDR2 sequences are SGHRS and YFSETQ. CDR3 length: 15 residues. V lost 3 bases and J lost 6; bases outside the gene matches: 10. For the CDR3, the DNA is TGCGCCAGCAGCTCGAAGACAGGGGAACGAAAGACCCAGTACTTC. Translated: CASSSKTGERKTQYF.

This clone turned up a few times. V and J are TRBV6-1 and TRBJ2-5; a weak D match, TRBD1 (8 bases). The tail of the sequence fits TRBJ2-7 better, so the J call may be wrong. The CDR3 has 14 amino acids. Germline lookup yields CDR1 MNHNS and CDR2 SASEGT. The CDR3 is CASSSTGEGYEQYF. DNA of the CDR3: TGTGCCAGCAGTTCGACAGGGGAGGGATACGAGCAGTACTTC.

The V call is TRBV6-6, the J call TRBJ2-2, with D maybe TRBD1 (6 bases). The germline CDR1 and CDR2 sequences are MNHNY and SVGAGI (reference sequence). The V and J ends lost 6 bases and 4 bases respectively, with 12 bases between them. This CDR3 has 14 amino acids. Written as DNA, the CDR3 is TGTGCCAGCAGACCCACAGGGAGCACCGGGGAGCTGTTTTTT. Translation: CASRPTGSTGELFF.

The chain employs TRBV15 and TRBJ2-7; no reliable D call. Trimming cost V 0 bases and J 5 bases, with 8 bases left between them. The CDR3 spans 13 residues. Germline CDR1 LNHNV, CDR2 YYDKDF (reference sequence). CDR3 sequence: CATSRDQVNEQYF. The CDR3 nucleotides read TGTGCCACCAGCAGAGATCAGGTTAACGAGCAGTACTTC. The full variable domain, in which reference TRBV15 and TRBJ2-7 provide the parts outside the CDR3, is DAMVIQNPRYQVTQFGKPVTLSCSQTLNHNVMYWYQQKSSQAPKLLFHYYDKDFNNEADTPDNFQSRRPNTSFCFLDIRSPGLGDTAMYLCATSRDQVNEQYFGPGTRLTVT.

This rearrangement joins TRBV15 to TRBJ2-7; 11 bases agree with TRBD1. The CDR3 spans 14 residues. Trimming cost V 4 bases and J 2 bases; bases outside gene matches: 1. CDR1 and CDR2 from the germline V gene are LNHNV and YYDKDF (reference sequence). The DNA of the CDR3 is TGTGCCACCAGCATGGGACAGGGGGCCTACGAGCAGTACTTC. Its protein product is CATSMGQGAYEQYF.

The chain carries TRBV29-1 and TRBJ2-3; D call uncertain. V lost 5 bases to trimming and J lost 0 bases, with 3 bases between them. CDR3 size: 11 residues. Per the germline V gene, CDR1 is SQVTM and CDR2 is ANQGSEA. CDR3 nucleotide sequence: TGCAGCGTTCTTAGCACAGATACGCAGTATTTT. Translated, it gives CSVLSTDTQYF.

The CDR3 bases are TGTGCCAGCAGCATACGGTTGGACAGGGTCTACGAGCAGTACTTC. It specifies CASSIRLDRVYEQYF. V gene TRBV6-5 combines with J gene TRBJ2-7, with 8 positions matching TRBD1. With 6 bases clipped from V and 3 bases from J, the junction kept 10 bases outside the gene matches. CDR1 is MNHEY, CDR2 SVGAGI, per germline. CDR3 length equals 15 residues.

This clone was seen only once. The CDR3 here is CASSETGNEKLFF. The CDR3 DNA sequence: TGCGCCAGCAGTGAGACGGGGAATGAAAAACTGTTTTTT. The chain employs TRBV10-2 and TRBJ1-4; no definite D call. The CDR3 consists of 13 residues. From germline, CDR1 is WSHSY and CDR2 SAAADI. V dropped 2 bases and J dropped 5 bases, with 6 bases sitting between them.